This T cell receptor (beta chain) was captured in a study of shared clonotypes between healthy human individuals. Genomic DNA, for the unsorted samples, came from about 90 million PBMCs. Turning to this clone: Antigen specificity is unknown.

Study findings and constraints: Only blood underwent sampling, and tissue repertoires likely differ.

Germline CDR1 KGHSH, CDR2 LQKENI. Trimming took 2 bases from V and 2 from J, leaving 6 bases between them. The CDR3 runs to 13 residues. A deep-level run was used for the assay. Replicate PCRs were loaded with approximately 300 ng DNA from unsorted PBMC, about 30,000 T cell genomes. The protocol was immunoSEQ multiplex PCR, while the TCRdb copy is restricted to in-frame clones and leaves out a portion. The data hold about 490,000 clones, with about 84% observed a single time. The genes are TRBV18 and TRBJ2-5, with D perhaps TRBD1 (5 bases). This TCR was recovered from a woman aged 40 to 49 in good health. Some clones in this sample may be carry-over from other donors' samples. The sequenced sample was PBMCs. Written as DNA, the CDR3 is TGTGCCAGCTCACCATGGACACAAGAGACCCAGTACTTC. Its protein product is CASSPWTQETQYF.